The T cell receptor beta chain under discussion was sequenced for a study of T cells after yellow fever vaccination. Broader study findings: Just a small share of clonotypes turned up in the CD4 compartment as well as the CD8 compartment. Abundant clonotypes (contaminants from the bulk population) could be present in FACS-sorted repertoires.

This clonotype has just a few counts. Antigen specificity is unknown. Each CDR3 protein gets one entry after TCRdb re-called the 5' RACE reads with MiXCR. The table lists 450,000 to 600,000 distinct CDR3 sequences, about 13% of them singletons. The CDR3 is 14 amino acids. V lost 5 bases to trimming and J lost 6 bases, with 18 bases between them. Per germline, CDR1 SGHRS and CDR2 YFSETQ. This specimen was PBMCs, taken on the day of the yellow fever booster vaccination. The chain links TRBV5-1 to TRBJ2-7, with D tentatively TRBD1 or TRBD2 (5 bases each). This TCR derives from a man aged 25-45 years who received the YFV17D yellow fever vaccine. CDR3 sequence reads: CASSLGAIGGEQYF. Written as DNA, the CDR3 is TGCGCCAGCAGTTTAGGGGCGATTGGGGGCGAGCAGTACTTC.